What follows are 11 T cell receptor beta chains derived from one specimen sequenced in a study of blood T cell repertoires in COVID-19. Sequencing used immunoSEQ multiplex PCR; TCRdb keeps in-frame clones, though not all of them. The repertoire includes hundreds of thousands of clones, approximately 89% of them detected once, and approximately 10% sits in the top ten. The sequenced sample was peripheral blood. The receptors were sampled from a woman between 65 and 79 years old with COVID-19, enrolled during active disease.

The chain has TRBV28 and TRBJ1-5; D is undetermined. Trimming removed 1 base at V and 6 bases at J, with 10 bases between. The CDR3 extends over 14 amino acids. Germline loops: CDR1 MDHEN, CDR2 SYDVKM. Here the CDR3 DNA reads TGTGCCAGCAGTTTATCCCCCGGAGTTCAGCCCCAGCATTTT. Protein product: CASSLSPGVQPQHF.

The V call is TRBV27, the J call TRBJ2-3; TRBD2 matches at 7 bases. V lost 9 bases to trimming and J lost 2 bases; unmatched junction nucleotides: 8. The germline V gene has CDR1 MNHEY and CDR2 SMNVEV (reference sequence). The CDR3 is 14 residues long. The CDR3 nucleotides read TGTGCCAGGGGGGGGGAAGTCGCCACAGATACGCAGTATTTT. This codes for CARGGEVATDTQYF.

This clone appeared a single time. The gene calls are TRBV4-2 and TRBJ1-1; 7 nucleotides line up with TRBD1. J gave up 5 bases and V 4 bases, and 7 bases lay outside the gene matches. Germline assignment: CDR1 LGHNA and CDR2 YNFKEQ. The CDR3 is 14 residues long. The CDR3 nucleotides are TGTGCCAGCAGCCCGGCAGGGGGTACGACTGAAGCTTTCTTT. Protein product: CASSPAGGTTEAFF.

CDR3 nucleotides: TGTGCCAGCAGTCCCGGGACAGCGAAAATCTATGGCTACACCTTC. Amino acid sequence: CASSPGTAKIYGYTF. The rearrangement uses TRBV2 and TRBJ1-2; the match to TRBD1 covers 7 bases. Germline V lookup: CDR1 SNHLY, CDR2 FYNNEI. CDR3 size: 15 residues. With 5 bases clipped from V and 4 bases from J, the junction kept 10 bases outside the gene matches.

The rearrangement links TRBV4-1 to TRBJ2-7; perhaps TRBD1 as D (5 bases). Trimming stripped 0 bases from V and 2 bases from J, with 8 bases between. CDR1 and CDR2 from the germline V gene are MGHRA and YSYEKL. The CDR3 is 14 amino acids. CDR3 residues: CASSQELGPYEQYF. The CDR3 DNA is TGCGCCAGCAGCCAAGAACTGGGGCCCTACGAGCAGTACTTC.

The chain combines TRBV5-1 with TRBJ2-2, with a weak D call TRBD1 (6 bases). This CDR3 has 15 amino acids. In germline, CDR1 is SGHRS, CDR2 YFSETQ. With 0 bases removed from V and 8 bases from J, the gap between germline ends came to 14 bases. The CDR3 loop reads CASSLDGTPIGELFF. DNA for the CDR3: TGCGCCAGCAGCTTGGATGGGACACCAATTGGGGAGCTGTTTTTT. Complete variable domain (other parts from reference TRBV5-1 and TRBJ2-2): KAGVTQTPRYLIKTRGQQVTLSCSPISGHRSVSWYQQTPGQGLQFLFEYFSETQRNKGNFPGRFSGRQFSNSRSEMNVSTLELGDSALYLCASSLDGTPIGELFFGEGSRLTVL.

The J gene is TRBJ2-5, the V gene TRBV7-2; 10 bases are shared with TRBD2. CDR1 and CDR2 from the germline V gene are SGHTA and FQGNSA. V shed 5 bases and J 5 bases; nucleotides not matched to a gene: 8. This CDR3 has 15 amino acids. Here the CDR3 DNA reads TGTGCCAGCAGCCCCCGACTAGCGGGTCGGGAGACCCAGTACTTC. This codes for CASSPRLAGRETQYF. The whole variable domain, remainder taken from reference TRBV7-2 and TRBJ2-5, is GAGVSQSPSNKVTEKGKDVELRCDPISGHTALYWYRQSLGQGLEFLIYFQGNSAPDKSGLPSDRFSAERTGGSVSTLTIQRTQQEDSAVYLCASSPRLAGRETQYFGPGTRLLVL.

This rearrangement joins TRBV5-4 to TRBJ2-1; TRBD2 is a possible D gene (5 bases). In germline, CDR1 is SGHNT, CDR2 YYREEE (reference sequence). The CDR3 has 14 residues. Trimming left V 0 bases short and J 5 bases short, with 9 bases between. In DNA, the CDR3 is TGTGCCAGCAGCTTGGAGGGAGCCCACAATGAGCAGTTCTTC. Its translation: CASSLEGAHNEQFF.

The gene calls are TRBV11-3 and TRBJ1-1; possibly TRBD1 for D (5 bases). Germline CDR1 reads SGHNT; CDR2 reads YENEEA. V was trimmed by 5 bases and J by 1 base, leaving 8 bases between them. CDR3 length: 13 amino acids. CDR3: CASSPGGNTEAFF. The DNA of the CDR3 is TGTGCCAGCAGCCCGGGGGGGAACACTGAAGCTTTCTTT.

This clone was observed once. This sequence joins TRBV6-2 or TRBV6-3 and TRBJ1-5; perhaps TRBD1 as D (6 bases). Trimming shortened V by 6 bases and J by 4 bases, and 10 bases separated the two germline ends. Germline loops: CDR1 MNHEY, CDR2 SVGEGT. This CDR3 spans 13 amino acids. CDR3: CASSKGGNQPQHF. The CDR3 DNA sequence: TGTGCCAGCAGCAAAGGGGGAAATCAGCCCCAGCATTTT.

The V and J genes are TRBV7-2 and TRBJ1-1; unclear D gene. CDR1 and CDR2 (germline): SGHTA, FQGNSA. Trimming took 1 base from V and 11 from J, leaving 11 bases between them. The length of the CDR3 is 12 residues. CDR3 loop: CASSLERSGAFF. The CDR3 DNA reads as TGTGCCAGCAGCTTAGAGCGGTCCGGGGCTTTCTTT.